The present T cell receptor beta chain was sequenced within a study (dated by TCRdb to about 2015). Study-wide context: The study examined whether tumor-infiltrating Tregs in breast cancer are drawn from blood Tregs or arise in situ by conversion from other CD4+ T cell subsets.

Amplification of full-length TCR variable regions was done by 5' RACE PCR using constant-region reverse primers, and this step was followed by semi-nested PCR with Nested Universal Primer A. The ReliaPrep RNA Cell Miniprep System was used to extract total RNA, which was then reverse transcribed into 5'RACE-ready cDNA with the SMARTer RACE 5'/3' Kit. An Illumina MiSeq was used to sequence the full-length TCR alpha and beta libraries, which had been barcoded with multiplex adaptors. From the authors' description of their analysis: For each of nine subset-tissue groups, sequencing data from the five patients were combined, and the groups were compared by unsupervised clustering of TCR gene usage. Repertoire similarity was calculated with the Morisita-Horn index, weighting shared sequences by their contribution to each repertoire. TCRdb itself trimmed the public reads at Q25 with fastp, ran MiXCR and retained productive beta chains. Rows matching on CDR3 protein sequence are summarized as one entry with the most common DNA and genes. The V and J calls here are based on TCRdb, not the publication. The sample yields about 10,000 distinct CDR3 sequences; 14% were counted once. The ten top clones hold approximately 3% of the sample.

Overall results and qualifications from the work: In terms of TCR gene usage, tumor memory CD4+ T cells clustered together with blood and lymph node memory CD4+ cells, as well as with lymph node naive CD4+ cells. Rather than covering whole repertoires, validation in the larger cohort was restricted to a single TCR beta V-J rearrangement. Tumor-infiltrating Treg TCR alpha and beta sequences overlapped most with tumor naive CD4+ T cells, then with blood naive CD4+ T cells.

Only a few counts were recorded for this clonotype. Its antigen specificity is not known. Being one base from a much bigger clone, this may be a read error. It is likely a read error, because the conserved phenylalanine at the end of the CDR3 is missing. CDR1 and CDR2 (SGHTA, FQGTGA) derive from the germline V gene. V and J are truncated by 5 bases and 6 bases respectively, leaving an intervening sequence of 18 bases. The length of the CDR3 is 15 amino acids, counting both ends. The entry retains the CDR3 DNA only, 45 bases that are in frame from base 1. Cells that were CD4+CD25+CD127-/low were the ones isolated as Tregs. Tregs, naive and memory CD4+ T cells from tumor, blood and ipsilateral draining lymph nodes of five or six breast cancer patients underwent full-length TCR alpha and beta sequencing. Ficoll density gradient centrifugation was used to isolate mononuclear cells from lymph nodes or from 50 to 55 ml of peripheral blood. A purity exceeding 90% was confirmed by FACS for the sorted cell populations.

The TCR comes from a female donor with breast cancer. The sample taken for sequencing was Tregs sorted from blood. This chain joins TRBV7-3 to TRBJ2-3; the D segment may tentatively be TRBD1 or TRBD2, each giving 6 matched bases. CDR3 protein: CASSGRGGLGDTQYS. The sequenced DNA: TGTGCCAGCAGCGGCAGGGGAGGCCTCGGGGATACGCAGTATTCT.